This T cell receptor (beta chain) was sequenced for a study of shared clonotypes between healthy human individuals. Points from the study as a whole: Inspection by rarefaction showed sorted-subset sequencing to be incomplete despite large depth.

Template for every sorted-subset replicate PCR totaled roughly 200 ng DNA, roughly 30,000 T cell genomes. Original processing notes: For the immunoSEQ data, sequences were junction-only without quality scores, so filtering differed. TCRdb keeps only in-frame clones here, not all; method: immunoSEQ multiplex PCR. V and J calls and clone size are given by that table; D and trimming were obtained from the DNA. Here the sample spans roughly 300,000 clones, about 70% being singletons. Germline loops: CDR1 SGHRS, CDR2 YFSETQ. This CDR3 comprises 13 residues. V dropped 5 bases and J dropped 6; count of bases not matched to a gene: 8. Nashville, Tennessee was home to all donors, each a Caucasian adult. With respect to this clone: Its antigen is undetermined.

The receptor was derived from a man between 25 and 39 years old in good health. The sample taken for sequencing was memory CD4+ T cells sorted from blood. The sample's subset: CD45RA-negative fraction. The chain combines TRBV5-1 with TRBJ2-7; 7 bases map to TRBD2. As DNA, the CDR3 is TGCGCCAGCAGTCCTAGCGGCCTGCGCGAGCAGTACTTC. Its translation is CASSPSGLREQYF.